This TCR beta chain emerged from a study of blood T cell repertoires in COVID-19. Many counts were recorded for this clone. Original handling: The assay estimated nucleated cells by amplifying reference gene primers. The assay was immunoSEQ multiplex PCR, and TCRdb's table has in-frame clones only and misses some. V and J calls and clone size come straight from that table; D and trimming were deduced from the DNA. The sample contains fewer than 700,000 clones, less than 90% of which appear only once. The CDR3 sequence is 12 residues long. CDR1 and CDR2 from the germline V gene are LNHNV and YYDKDF (reference sequence). Deletions cut 2 bases from V and 4 bases from J, with 6 bases between.

The sequence was obtained from a woman between 45 and 65 years old with COVID-19, enrolled during active disease. Sequencing was carried out using peripheral blood. The gene calls are TRBV15 and TRBJ2-7; D ambiguous. CDR3 coding DNA: TGTGCCACCAGCAGATCACAATACGAGCAGTACTTC. Encoded protein: CATSRSQYEQYF.